This record covers a single T cell receptor (beta chain). The target antigen is unknown. Treatment in this sample: around 19 received Ad26.COV2.S at low or high dose, single or two shots; roughly 5 received placebo; per-sample allocation not given. It was on day 63 after the first vaccine or placebo injection that samples were taken. TCRdb keeps only in-frame clones here, not all; method: immunoSEQ multiplex PCR. This sample has 300,000 to 350,000 clones, with approximately 86% found just once. This entry comes from a study of Ad26.COV2.S vaccination and SARS-CoV-2 variants. Whole-study findings and limits: Placebo recipients trailed vaccine recipients in spike-specific TCR breadth.

The TCR was taken from a person between 18 and 60 years old who received the Ad26.COV2.S COVID-19 vaccine or a placebo. The material was peripheral blood, obtained in a trial of Ad26.COV2.S vaccine versus placebo.

CDR3 in amino acids: CASSPGNQETQYF. In nucleotides, the CDR3 is TGTGCCAGCAGTCCCGGGAACCAAGAGACCCAGTACTTC. The chain is built from TRBV6-2 or TRBV6-3 and TRBJ2-5, with D perhaps TRBD2 (5 bases). Trimming took off 5 bases at V and 0 bases at J, with 7 bases between the two ends. This CDR3 spans 13 amino acids. Germline-derived CDR1 and CDR2 are MNHEY and SVGEGT.